The 5 T cell receptor beta chains presented below share a single source sample, sequenced in a study of PD-1 and CTLA-4 blockade in melanoma. Measured with immunoSEQ multiplex PCR; TCRdb has only the in-frame clones, and not every one. The sample lists 25,000 to 40,000 clones; 88% were seen once. Specimen: CD8+ T cells from peripheral blood, collected from a patient given anti-PD-1 treatment. The receptors were sampled from a human donor with melanoma.

This clone has just one count. The chain combines TRBV5-8 with TRBJ1-5; D might be TRBD1 (6 bases). V was trimmed by 4 bases and J by 1 base, leaving 21 bases between them. Germline V gene lookup returns CDR1 SGHTS and CDR2 YDEGEE. This CDR3 has 18 residues. The DNA of the CDR3 is TGTGCCAGCAGCCCCGGACAGAAACAAACTTCAAGCAATCAGCCCCAGCATTTT. Translating gives CASSPGQKQTSSNQPQHF.

This clone was counted a single time. The rearrangement links TRBV20-1 to TRBJ1-2; D call uncertain. CDR3 length: 13 amino acids. V was shortened by 3 bases and J by 0 bases, with 8 bases between the two germline ends. Germline-derived CDR1 and CDR2 are DFQATT and SNEGSKA (reference sequence). The CDR3 DNA sequence: TGCAGTGCTAGTGCCGCGGCTAACTATGGCTACACCTTC. Amino acids: CSASAAANYGYTF.

J is TRBJ1-1 and V is TRBV4-1; 8 bases match TRBD1. Germline CDR1 and CDR2: MGHRA and YSYEKL. The CDR3 has 15 amino acids. The ends lost 3 bases at V and 0 bases at J; junction bases unmatched: 3. CDR3 in amino acids: CASSQRQGMNTEAFF. DNA for the CDR3: TGCGCCAGCAGCCAGCGACAGGGGATGAACACTGAAGCTTTCTTT.

The V and J genes are TRBV12-3 or TRBV12-4 and TRBJ1-2; D possibly corresponds to TRBD1 (5 bases). With 3 bases removed from V and 6 bases from J, the gap between germline ends came to 8 bases. The CDR3 runs 12 residues. CDR3 DNA sequence: TGTGCCAGCAGTTTGGGGCCGAATGGCTACACCTTC. Its translation: CASSLGPNGYTF.

This clone occurred once. This chain joins TRBV28 and TRBJ1-5; possibly TRBD1 for D (5 bases). Germline V gene lookup returns CDR1 MDHEN and CDR2 SYDVKM. The CDR3 is made up of 14 amino acids. V lost 4 bases to trimming and J lost 4 bases, with 11 bases between them. The CDR3 spells CASSWLGGNQPQHF. CDR3 nucleotides: TGTGCCAGCAGTTGGTTGGGGGGGAATCAGCCCCAGCATTTT.